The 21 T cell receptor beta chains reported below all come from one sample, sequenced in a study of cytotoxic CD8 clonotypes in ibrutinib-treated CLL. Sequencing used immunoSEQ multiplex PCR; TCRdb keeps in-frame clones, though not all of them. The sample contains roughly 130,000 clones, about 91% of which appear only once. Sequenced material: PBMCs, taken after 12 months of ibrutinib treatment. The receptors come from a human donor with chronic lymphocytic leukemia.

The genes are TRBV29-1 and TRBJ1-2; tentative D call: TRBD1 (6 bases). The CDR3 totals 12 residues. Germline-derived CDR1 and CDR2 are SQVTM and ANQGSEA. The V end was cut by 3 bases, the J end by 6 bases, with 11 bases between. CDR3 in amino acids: CSVDFGGNGYTF. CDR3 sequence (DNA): TGCAGCGTTGATTTTGGGGGCAATGGCTACACCTTC.

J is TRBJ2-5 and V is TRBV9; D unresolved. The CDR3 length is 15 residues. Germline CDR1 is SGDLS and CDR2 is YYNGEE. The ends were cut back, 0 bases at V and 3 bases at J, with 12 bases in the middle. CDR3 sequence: CASSVVTGGEETQYF. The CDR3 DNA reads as TGTGCCAGCAGCGTAGTTACCGGCGGTGAAGAGACCCAGTACTTC. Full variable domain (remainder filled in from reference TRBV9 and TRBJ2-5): DSGVTQTPKHLITATGQRVTLRCSPRSGDLSVYWYQQSLDQGLQFLIQYYNGEERAKGNILERFSAQQFPDLHSELNLSSLELGDSALYFCASSVVTGGEETQYFGPGTRLLVL.

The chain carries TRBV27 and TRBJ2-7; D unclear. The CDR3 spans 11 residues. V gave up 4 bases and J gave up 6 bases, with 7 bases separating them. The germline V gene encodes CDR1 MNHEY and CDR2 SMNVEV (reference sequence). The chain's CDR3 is CASSSRLEQYF. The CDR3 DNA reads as TGTGCCAGCAGTTCCCGACTCGAGCAGTACTTC.

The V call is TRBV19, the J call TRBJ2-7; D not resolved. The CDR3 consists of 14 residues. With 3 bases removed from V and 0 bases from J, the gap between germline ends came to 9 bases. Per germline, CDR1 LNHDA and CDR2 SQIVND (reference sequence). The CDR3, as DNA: TGTGCCAGTAGTATCTCGTCAGCCTCCTACGAGCAGTACTTC. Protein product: CASSISSASYEQYF.

The CDR3 bases are TGTGCCACCAGCAGATCTCACCGGGACCCAGGGGAGCAGTACTTC. Amino acids: CATSRSHRDPGEQYF. This chain uses TRBV15 with TRBJ2-7; D may be TRBD1 or TRBD2 (5 bases each). The germline V gene has CDR1 LNHNV and CDR2 YYDKDF (reference sequence). The CDR3 totals 15 residues. V lost 2 bases and J 7 bases, leaving 18 bases between the germline ends.

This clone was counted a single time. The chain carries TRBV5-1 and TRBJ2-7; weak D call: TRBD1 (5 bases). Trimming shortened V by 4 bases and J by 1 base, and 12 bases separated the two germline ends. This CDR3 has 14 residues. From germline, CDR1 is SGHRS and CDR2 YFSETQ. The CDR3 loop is CASSETGGSYEQYF. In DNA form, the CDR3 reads TGCGCCAGCAGCGAAACAGGTGGATCCTACGAGCAGTACTTC.

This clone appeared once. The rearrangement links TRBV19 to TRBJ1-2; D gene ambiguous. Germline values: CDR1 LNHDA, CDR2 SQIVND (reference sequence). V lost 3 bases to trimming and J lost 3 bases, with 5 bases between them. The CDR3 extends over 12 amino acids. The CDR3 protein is CASSITDYGYTF. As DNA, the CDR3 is TGTGCCAGTAGTATTACTGACTATGGCTACACCTTC. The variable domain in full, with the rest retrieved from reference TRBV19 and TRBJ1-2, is DGGITQSPKYLFRKEGQNVTLSCEQNLNHDAMYWYRQDPGQGLRLIYYSQIVNDFQKGDIAEGYSVSREKKESFPLTVTSAQKNPTAFYLCASSITDYGYTFGSGTRLTVV.

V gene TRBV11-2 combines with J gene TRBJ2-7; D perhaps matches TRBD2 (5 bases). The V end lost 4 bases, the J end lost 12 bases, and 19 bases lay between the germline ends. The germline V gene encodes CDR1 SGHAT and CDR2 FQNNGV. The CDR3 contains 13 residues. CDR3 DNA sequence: TGTGCCAGCAGCTCGTCACTCTTCTCGGACTCGTACTTC. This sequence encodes CASSSSLFSDSYF.

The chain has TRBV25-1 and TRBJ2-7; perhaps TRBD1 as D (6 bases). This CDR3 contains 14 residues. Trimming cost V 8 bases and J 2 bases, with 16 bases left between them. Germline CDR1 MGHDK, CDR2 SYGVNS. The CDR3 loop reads CASGPTTGPYEQYF. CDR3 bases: TGTGCCAGCGGGCCAACGACAGGACCCTACGAGCAGTACTTC.

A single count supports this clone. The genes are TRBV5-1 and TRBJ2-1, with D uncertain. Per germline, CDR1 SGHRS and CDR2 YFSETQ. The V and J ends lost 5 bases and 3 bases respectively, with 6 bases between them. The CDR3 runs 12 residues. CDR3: CASRSVYNEQFF. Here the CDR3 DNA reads TGCGCCAGCAGATCAGTCTACAATGAGCAGTTCTTC.

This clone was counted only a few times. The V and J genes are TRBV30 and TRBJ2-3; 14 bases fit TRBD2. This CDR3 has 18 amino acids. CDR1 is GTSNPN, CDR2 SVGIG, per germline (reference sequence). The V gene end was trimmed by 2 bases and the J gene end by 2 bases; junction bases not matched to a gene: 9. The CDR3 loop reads CAWSQVPGLAGATDTQYF. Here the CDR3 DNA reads TGTGCCTGGAGTCAAGTTCCGGGACTAGCGGGGGCCACAGATACGCAGTATTTT.

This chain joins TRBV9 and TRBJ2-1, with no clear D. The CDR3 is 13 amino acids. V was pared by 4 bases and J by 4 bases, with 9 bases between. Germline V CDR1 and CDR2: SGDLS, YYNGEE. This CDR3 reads CASSLASYNEQFF. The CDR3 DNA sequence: TGTGCCAGCAGCCTCGCTAGTTACAATGAGCAGTTCTTC. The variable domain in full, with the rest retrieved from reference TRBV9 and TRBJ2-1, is DSGVTQTPKHLITATGQRVTLRCSPRSGDLSVYWYQQSLDQGLQFLIQYYNGEERAKGNILERFSAQQFPDLHSELNLSSLELGDSALYFCASSLASYNEQFFGPGTRLTVL.

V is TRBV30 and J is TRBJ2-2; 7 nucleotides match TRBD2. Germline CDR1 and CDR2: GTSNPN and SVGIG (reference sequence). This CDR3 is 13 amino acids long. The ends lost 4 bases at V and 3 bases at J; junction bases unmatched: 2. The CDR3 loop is CAWTSGYTGELFF. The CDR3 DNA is TGTGCCTGGACTAGCGGATACACCGGGGAGCTGTTTTTT.

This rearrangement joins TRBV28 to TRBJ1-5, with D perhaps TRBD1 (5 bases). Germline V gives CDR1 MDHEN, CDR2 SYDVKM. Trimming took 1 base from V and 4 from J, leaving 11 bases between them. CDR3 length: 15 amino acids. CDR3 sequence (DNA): TGTGCCAGCAGTTTATCAGCCTGGGGGAATCAGCCCCAGCATTTT. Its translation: CASSLSAWGNQPQHF.

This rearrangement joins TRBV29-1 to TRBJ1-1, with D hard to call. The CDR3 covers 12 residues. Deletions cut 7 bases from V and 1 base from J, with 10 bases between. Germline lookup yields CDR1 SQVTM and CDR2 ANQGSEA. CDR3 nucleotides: TGCAGCGCCCGAAAAGGGAACACTGAAGCTTTCTTT. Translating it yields CSARKGNTEAFF.

The CDR3 sequence is CATLQTGFYGYTF. DNA for the CDR3: TGTGCCACCCTACAGACAGGTTTTTATGGCTACACCTTC. The gene calls are TRBV6-1 and TRBJ1-2; D perhaps matches TRBD1 (6 bases). V was trimmed by 10 bases and J by 5 bases, leaving 17 bases between them. Germline CDR1 MNHNS, CDR2 SASEGT. CDR3 length: 13 residues.

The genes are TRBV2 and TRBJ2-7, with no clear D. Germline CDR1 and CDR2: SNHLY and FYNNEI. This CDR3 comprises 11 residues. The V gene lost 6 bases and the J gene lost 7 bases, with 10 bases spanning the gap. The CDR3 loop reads CASRELGEQYF. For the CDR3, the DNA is TGTGCCAGCAGGGAACTGGGGGAGCAGTACTTC.

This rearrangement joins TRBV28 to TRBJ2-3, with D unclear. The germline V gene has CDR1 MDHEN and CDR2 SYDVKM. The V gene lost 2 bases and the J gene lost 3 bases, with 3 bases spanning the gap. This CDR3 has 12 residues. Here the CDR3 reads CASSLMTDTQYF. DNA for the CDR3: TGTGCCAGCAGTTTAATGACAGATACGCAGTATTTT.

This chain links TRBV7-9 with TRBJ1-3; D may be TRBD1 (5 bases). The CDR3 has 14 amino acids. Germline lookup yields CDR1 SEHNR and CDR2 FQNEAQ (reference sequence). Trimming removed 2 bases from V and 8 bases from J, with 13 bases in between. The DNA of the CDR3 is TGTGCCAGCAGCTTACCCCAGGGTTTGGACACCATATATTTT. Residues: CASSLPQGLDTIYF.

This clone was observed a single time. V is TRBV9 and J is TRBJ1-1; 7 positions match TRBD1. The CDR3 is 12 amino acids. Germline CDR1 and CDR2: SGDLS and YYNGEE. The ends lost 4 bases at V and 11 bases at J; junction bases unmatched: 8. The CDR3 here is CASSPGTGVAFF. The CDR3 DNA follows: TGTGCCAGCAGCCCCGGAACAGGGGTTGCTTTCTTT. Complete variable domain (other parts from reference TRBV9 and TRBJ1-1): DSGVTQTPKHLITATGQRVTLRCSPRSGDLSVYWYQQSLDQGLQFLIQYYNGEERAKGNILERFSAQQFPDLHSELNLSSLELGDSALYFCASSPGTGVAFFGQGTRLTVV.

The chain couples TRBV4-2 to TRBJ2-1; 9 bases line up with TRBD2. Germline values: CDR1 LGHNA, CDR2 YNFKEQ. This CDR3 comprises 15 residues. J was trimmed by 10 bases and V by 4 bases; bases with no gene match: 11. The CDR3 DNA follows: TGTGCCAGCAGCCTCGAGACTAGCGGCTTAGGCGAGCAGTTCTTC. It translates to CASSLETSGLGEQFF.